A single sample is the source of the 9 T cell receptor beta chains below, sequenced in a study of CD8 T cells in ankylosing spondylitis. Whole-study findings and limits: Apparently characteristic of ankylosing spondylitis blood was a TCR beta motif (fewer than ten highly homologous variants).

TCRdb re-derived calls from the 5' RACE reads in MiXCR, one entry per CDR3 protein. The sample has over 400,000 distinct CDR3 sequences; 25% to 30% are singletons. For these TCRs, the target antigens are not known. Sequencing was carried out using blood, either unsorted or a sorted T cell fraction (not recorded which). These receptors all stem from a male donor with ankylosing spondylitis.

The chain employs TRBV5-6 and TRBJ2-1, with a weak D call TRBD2 (6 bases). Per the germline V gene, CDR1 is SGHDT and CDR2 is YYEEEE. The CDR3 contains 14 residues. The V and J ends lost 0 bases and 8 bases respectively, with 12 bases between them. CDR3 in DNA: TGTGCCAGCAGCTTGGGACTAGTCGTCGATGAGCAGTTCTTC. Translation gives CASSLGLVVDEQFF.

This chain joins TRBV4-1 and TRBJ1-4, with D possibly TRBD1 on 5 matching bases. The V gene lost 7 bases and the J gene lost 11 bases, with 20 bases spanning the gap. The CDR3 length is 14 residues. The germline V gene has CDR1 MGHRA and CDR2 YSYEKL. CDR3 loop: CASTRTGADTKLFF. The CDR3 nucleotides are TGCGCCAGCACCCGAACTGGGGCGGATACGAAACTGTTTTTT.

This clonotype has only a few counts. The chain has TRBV4-2 and TRBJ2-2; D may be TRBD2 (5 bases). Trimming pared 2 bases from V and 8 bases from J, leaving 15 bases between. Germline V gives CDR1 LGHNA, CDR2 YNFKEQ. The CDR3 is 15 amino acids. The CDR3 region is CASSQSARIAGELFF. CDR3 DNA sequence: TGTGCCAGCAGCCAATCGGCCCGAATAGCGGGGGAGCTGTTTTTT.

The chain uses TRBV20-1 and TRBJ2-3; D unclear. CDR3 length equals 15 residues. Germline values: CDR1 DFQATT, CDR2 SNEGSKA (reference sequence). Trimming removed 0 bases from V and 5 bases from J, with 15 bases in between. The CDR3 is CSARDPSGPGDTQYF. The CDR3 DNA sequence: TGCAGTGCTAGAGACCCCAGTGGCCCAGGAGATACGCAGTATTTT.

This clonotype has just a few counts. The rearrangement links TRBV18 to TRBJ2-5; unclear D gene. In germline, CDR1 is KGHSH, CDR2 LQKENI. Trimming pared 1 base from V and 2 bases from J, leaving 5 bases between. This CDR3 is built from 13 residues. In nucleotides, the CDR3 is TGTGCCAGCTCACCACTAGGGCAAGAGACCCAGTACTTC. It translates to CASSPLGQETQYF.

The CDR3 loop is CASSSPTSGRNEQFF. The CDR3 DNA sequence: TGTGCCAGCAGTTCCCCAACTAGCGGGAGGAATGAGCAGTTCTTC. The J gene is TRBJ2-1, the V gene TRBV12-3 or TRBV12-4; 12 bases are shared with TRBD2. This CDR3 comprises 15 residues. V gave up 4 bases and J gave up 7 bases; unmatched junction bases: 5.

This clonotype was seen a few times. In DNA, the CDR3 is TGTGCCAGCAGTGAAAGGGGACTAGCGACCTACAATGAGCAGTTCTTC. Protein: CASSERGLATYNEQFF. The chain is built from TRBV2 and TRBJ2-1; 10 bases align to TRBD2. The junction had 3 bases not matched to a gene; V was cut back by 2 bases and J by 2 bases. The CDR3 length is 16 residues. CDR1 and CDR2 from the germline V gene are SNHLY and FYNNEI.

This clonotype was seen only a few times. J is TRBJ1-5 and V is TRBV19, with TRBD1 matching over 8 bases. This CDR3 region has 15 residues. V lost 8 bases and J lost 7; bases outside the gene matches: 13. CDR1 is LNHDA, CDR2 SQIVND, per germline (reference sequence). As DNA, the CDR3 is TGTGCCAGTCGACCACAACAGGGGGTAGCGCAGCCCCAGCATTTT. It yields the protein CASRPQQGVAQPQHF.

This clonotype showed up just a few times. This chain joins TRBV2 and TRBJ2-6; TRBD1 matches at 8 bases. CDR1 is SNHLY and CDR2 is FYNNEI in the germline V gene. Trimming at V came to 6 bases and at J to 1 base, leaving 5 bases not matched to a gene. The CDR3 has 16 amino acids. CDR3 nucleotide sequence: TGTGCCAGCAGCGTGGACAGGGCGTCTGGGGCCAACGTCCTGACTTTC. Its protein product is CASSVDRASGANVLTF.